Shown below are 31 T cell receptor delta chains from a single sample sequenced in a study of γδ T cells in repeated Plasmodium falciparum infection. TCRdb re-processed the multiplex PCR reads using CATT. The top ten hold 9.6% of the sample, which has 75,000 to 95,000 delta-chain clones, less than 1% seen once. Flow sorting of PBMC yielded separate Vgamma9/Vdelta2+ and Vdelta2-negative gammadelta T cell populations for bulk repertoire analysis. Sequenced: gamma-delta T cells from blood. Receptors were obtained from a pool of human donors (malaria-infected and uninfected, not separated).

This clone was found a few times. One base separates it from a far larger clone, so it is likely a read error. Other DNA sequences in this sample translate to the same CDR3. No call exists for the J gene, whereas the V gene is TRDV1; the table's D call, TRDD3, has no DNA check behind it. CDR1 and CDR2 from the germline V gene are TSWWSYY and QGS. The CDR3 consists of 23 residues. The CDR3 DNA reads TGTGCTCTTGGGGCACCATCACTTTTACTGGGGGATACGCGATTCCCTTCCACCGATAAGCTCATCTTT. As protein: CALGAPSLLLGDTRFPSTDKLIF.

Points on this clone: It is likely a read error: a sequence one base away is far more abundant. The same CDR3 is also encoded by other DNA sequences in this sample. The rearrangement uses TRDV1 and TRDJ2, with TRDD3 matching over 9 bases. TCRdb supplies no J gene; here it was assigned by aligning the nucleotide sequence to germline. Germline CDR1 and CDR2: TSWWSYY and QGS. This CDR3 contains 26 residues. V dropped 0 bases and J dropped 0; count of bases not matched to a gene: 29. The CDR3 here is CALGELALPMKLGDSPSLALTAQLFF. In DNA, the CDR3 is TGTGCTCTTGGGGAACTGGCGCTTCCTATGAAGCTGGGGGATTCTCCTTCCTTAGCTTTGACAGCACAACTCTTCTTT.

A word on this clone: The protein recorded in TCRdb matches a much larger clone and deviates from this DNA's translation at residue 11, suggesting a read error; the protein here is obtained by translating the DNA. This rearrangement joins TRDV1 to TRDJ1; 11 nucleotides align to TRDD3. Germline trimming cut 1 base from V and 0 bases from J; bases unmatched to any gene: 25. Germline assignment: CDR1 TSWWSYY and CDR2 QGS. The CDR3 runs to 24 residues. CDR3 coding DNA: TGTGCTCTTGGGGAACCACCGTTATTCTGGCACTGTGCTGGGGGATACTCATACACCGATAAACTCATCTTT. It codes for CALGEPPLFWHCAGGYSYTDKLIF.

With regard to this clone: TCRdb's protein, taken from a much larger clone, differs from this DNA's translation at residue 9, likely owing to a read error; the protein displayed comes from the DNA. This chain uses TRDV2 with TRDJ1; D is perhaps TRDD3 (6 bases). The J gene, not given by TCRdb, was assigned here from a germline match of the nucleotide sequence. The CDR3 extends over 16 amino acids. Trimming removed 3 bases at V and 0 bases at J, with 16 bases between. The germline V gene encodes CDR1 GEAIGNYY and CDR2 EKD. CDR3 coding DNA: TGTGCCTGTGACCGCCTAGGATACTTTAACACCGATAAACTCATCTTT. It yields the protein CACDRLGYFNTDKLIF.

This clone has a count of ten or more. V gene TRDV1 combines with J gene TRDJ1; maybe TRDD2 (5 bases). CDR3 length: 14 residues. Germline V gene data show CDR1 as TSWWSYY and CDR2 as QGS. Trimming removed 4 bases at V and 2 bases at J, with 11 bases between. CDR3 nucleotide sequence: TGTGCTCTTGGGGGCCTTCGGGAGACCGATAAACTCATCTTT. Residues: CALGGLRETDKLIF.

There are a few counts of this clone. The protein TCRdb gives is from a much larger clone and does not agree with this DNA's translation at residue 16, likely a read error; the protein shown here comes from the DNA. No J gene was called, and the V gene is TRDV2; the table's D call, TRDD3, has no DNA check behind it. The CDR3 totals 18 residues. The germline V gene has CDR1 GEAIGNYY and CDR2 EKD. DNA for the CDR3: TGTGCCTGTGACACTGGGGGTTTCAGCTCCTGGGACACCCGACAGACGTTTTTC. This translates into CACDTGGFSSWDTRQTFF.

Of note for this clone: The amino acid sequence in TCRdb belongs to a much larger clone and departs from this DNA's translation at residue 6, likely a sequencing read error; the sequence shown is translated from the DNA. This chain links TRDV1 with TRDJ1, with 9 bases that match TRDD3. Trimming took 0 bases from V and 1 from J; bases not matched to a gene: 12. The CDR3 is 19 amino acids. Germline V CDR1 and CDR2: TSWWSYY, QGS. The CDR3 here is CALGELGIFWGIFTDKLIF. The CDR3 nucleotides read TGTGCTCTTGGGGAACTCGGCATTTTCTGGGGGATCTTCACCGATAAACTCATCTTT.

This clone was detected only a few times. The translation of this DNA and the TCRdb protein of a much larger clone differ at residue 10, probably owing to a read error; the protein shown here is translated from the DNA. The CDR3 sequence is CALGEKIIGVLTFTDKLIF. CDR3 coding DNA: TGTGCTCTTGGGGAAAAAATTATCGGGGTACTAACTTTCACCGATAAACTCATCTTT. The chain combines TRDV1 with TRDJ1; no reliable D call. Here the J gene came from matching the DNA to germline, since TCRdb omits it. V lost 2 bases and J lost 1, with 23 bases in between. This CDR3 is built from 19 residues. CDR1 is TSWWSYY, CDR2 QGS, per germline.

Ten or more counts support this clone. The same CDR3 can be traced to other DNA sequences in this sample. The V gene is TRDV2, the J gene TRDJ1, with D possibly TRDD3 on 5 matching bases. Between the trimmed V and J ends, which lost 3 bases and 0 bases, there was a span of 25 bases. In germline, CDR1 is GEAIGNYY, CDR2 EKD. CDR3 length: 19 residues. The CDR3 protein is CACDAFGVKGAQYTDKLIF. CDR3 nucleotides: TGTGCCTGTGACGCCTTTGGAGTGAAGGGGGCCCAGTACACCGATAAACTCATCTTT.

This clone has more than one count but fewer than ten. The likely explanation is a read error, given a far larger clone one base away. The sample holds other DNA sequences that translate to the same CDR3. The chain combines TRDV1 with TRDJ1; weak D call: TRDD3 (6 bases). TCRdb lists no J gene, so it was determined here by aligning the DNA to germline. Trimming pared 1 base from V and 10 bases from J, leaving 37 bases between. Per the germline V gene, CDR1 is TSWWSYY and CDR2 is QGS. The length of the CDR3 is 21 residues. CDR3 loop: CALGERERLHSNGGELPGLIF. The CDR3 DNA reads TGTGCTCTTGGGGAACGAGAGCGCCTGCATTCGAACGGGGGGGAACTGCCCGGACTCATCTTT.

This clone has only a few counts. The likely explanation is a read error, given a far larger clone one base away. Within the sample, other DNA sequences also encode this same CDR3. The chain links TRDV1 to TRDJ1, with D possibly called TRDD2 or TRDD3 (5 bases each). V gave up 3 bases and J gave up 3 bases, with 47 bases separating them. This CDR3 contains 26 residues. Germline V gives CDR1 TSWWSYY, CDR2 QGS. CDR3: CALGDGPPPALPVTGRHVLIADKLIF. Here the CDR3 DNA reads TGTGCTCTTGGGGATGGCCCTCCCCCGGCCCTACCGGTGACTGGACGCCACGTACTGATCGCCGATAAACTCATCTTT.

This clone was counted only a few times. TCRdb's entry gives the protein of a much larger clone, which mismatches this DNA's translation at residue 8, likely from a read error; the protein reported here is translated from the DNA. CDR3 loop: CACDPISPQSPGDHLRNSWDTRQMFF. CDR3 coding DNA: TGTGCCTGTGACCCGATTTCCCCTCAATCACCTGGGGACCACCTAAGAAACTCCTGGGACACCCGACAGATGTTTTTC. The chain links TRDV2 to TRDJ3, with a weak D call TRDD3 (6 bases). The J gene was missing in TCRdb and was found by matching the end of the DNA to germline. The CDR3 length is 26 residues. CDR1 GEAIGNYY and CDR2 EKD come from the germline V gene. Trimming removed 3 bases at V and 0 bases at J, with 38 bases between.

This clone appeared many times. The protein held in TCRdb is that of a much larger clone and does not match this DNA's translation at residue 4, likely because of a read error; the protein shown is translated from the DNA. The chain carries TRDV1 and TRDJ1, with D possibly matching TRDD2 (5 bases). In the absence of a J gene in TCRdb, the DNA was matched to germline to assign it here. This CDR3 has 18 residues. Trimming left V 7 bases short and J 8 bases short, with 32 bases between. From germline, CDR1 is TSWWSYY and CDR2 QGS. The CDR3 loop is CALEPEGRLMGPTRKLIF. The CDR3 DNA follows: TGTGCTCTTGAGCCAGAAGGGCGACTAATGGGACCTACGAGAAAACTCATCTTT.

In regard to this clone: TCRdb's protein, taken from a much larger clone, differs from this DNA's translation at residue 16, likely owing to a read error; the protein displayed comes from the DNA. The V segment is TRDV2, and no J call was made; TRDD3, as called in the table, went unchecked against the DNA. CDR3 length: 18 amino acids. CDR1 GEAIGNYY and CDR2 EKD come from the germline V gene. The CDR3 DNA sequence: TGTGCCTGTGACACGCTGGGGATAAGCTCCTGGGACACCCGACAGGTGTTTTTC. Translated, it gives CACDTLGISSWDTRQVFF.

This clone showed up just a few times. The translation of this DNA and the TCRdb protein of a much larger clone differ at residues 14 and 16, probably owing to a read error; the protein shown here is translated from the DNA. This chain uses TRDV1 with TRDJ1; 9 positions agree with TRDD3. V lost 0 bases, J lost 3 bases, and 20 bases stayed unmatched. Germline V CDR1 and CDR2: TSWWSYY, QGS. This CDR3 spans 21 amino acids. The CDR3 loop reads CALGELDLTKYWGKCADKLIF. The CDR3 DNA reads TGTGCTCTTGGGGAACTAGATCTTACGAAGTACTGGGGGAAATGCGCCGATAAACTCATCTTT.

Many counts were recorded for this clone. This DNA translates differently at residue 12 from the TCRdb protein, which is that of a much larger clone; a read error is likely, and the protein shown is the DNA's own translation. V gene TRDV1 combines with J gene TRDJ1; D is tentatively TRDD2 or TRDD3 (5 bases each). Germline lookup yields CDR1 TSWWSYY and CDR2 QGS. Between the trimmed V and J ends, which lost 0 bases and 8 bases, there was a span of 22 bases. The CDR3 contains 17 residues. For the CDR3, the DNA is TGTGCTCTTGGGGAACTCCTACGGTCGGAACTGGCTAGCAAACTCATCTTT. This gives the protein CALGELLRSELASKLIF.

Concerning this clone itself: TCRdb's protein for this DNA is that of a much larger clone and differs from the translation at residue 9, likely a read error; the protein shown is the DNA translation. The chain combines TRDV2 with TRDJ1, with a possible D match to TRDD3 (6 bases). The J gene, not given by TCRdb, was assigned here from a germline match of the nucleotide sequence. The V and J ends lost 0 bases and 0 bases respectively, with 19 bases between them. CDR3 size: 18 residues. The germline V gene has CDR1 GEAIGNYY and CDR2 EKD. CDR3: CACDTVGGNTLYTDKLIF. Written as DNA, the CDR3 is TGTGCCTGTGACACCGTAGGGGGGAATACTCTGTACACCGATAAACTCATCTTT.

This clone came up a few times. A single base is all that separates this from a far larger clone, so a read error is likely. Other nucleotide sequences in the sample specify the same CDR3. V gene TRDV2 combines with J gene TRDJ1; 13 bases fit TRDD3. The J gene, left out of TCRdb, was set here by checking the DNA against germline. CDR3 size: 18 residues. V trimming: 7 bases; J trimming: 2 bases; junction bases outside the gene matches: 15. Germline values: CDR1 GEAIGNYY, CDR2 EKD. The CDR3 DNA is TGTGCCTGCGATCCAATTACTGGGGGATACGGGAGGACCGATAAACTCATCTTT. Amino acid sequence: CACDPITGGYGRTDKLIF.

This clone was seen only a few times. The translation of this DNA and the TCRdb protein of a much larger clone differ at residue 4, probably owing to a read error; the protein shown here is translated from the DNA. The chain combines TRDV1 with TRDJ1; 12 bases are a match to TRDD3. The germline gives CDR1 TSWWSYY, CDR2 QGS. This CDR3 is 18 amino acids long. The trim removed 9 bases at V and 1 base at J, leaving 15 bases unmatched. CDR3 sequence: CALSLTLLGDTLTDKLIF. CDR3 sequence (DNA): TGTGCTCTCTCCCTAACCTTACTGGGGGATACTCTCACCGATAAACTCATCTTT.

On this clone itself: The mismatch at residue 15 between this DNA's translation and the TCRdb protein of a much larger clone likely reflects a read error; the protein shown is translated from the DNA. The rearrangement uses TRDV1 and TRDJ1, with TRDD3 matching 12 bases. The J gene, not given by TCRdb, was assigned here from a germline match of the nucleotide sequence. The trim removed 6 bases at V and 10 bases at J, leaving 27 bases unmatched. Per the germline V gene, CDR1 is TSWWSYY and CDR2 is QGS. This CDR3 is built from 20 residues. The chain's CDR3 is CALGGPGPKTGGYKDSGLIF. The CDR3 DNA sequence: TGTGCTCTTGGAGGGCCAGGACCTAAAACTGGGGGATACAAAGATTCGGGACTCATCTTT.

Turning to this clone: A far larger clone differs by one base, so this is likely a read error. The sample has other DNA sequences that encode this CDR3 too. The chain carries TRAV29/DV5 and TRDJ1; D gene ambiguous. No J gene is reported in TCRdb; it was inferred here by comparing the DNA with germline. The length of the CDR3 is 16 residues. Germline assignment: CDR1 NSMFDY and CDR2 ISSIKDK. Between the trimmed V and J ends, which lost 0 bases and 3 bases, there was a span of 18 bases. The CDR3 region is CAASAPLSRWPDKLIF. The CDR3 DNA sequence: TGTGCAGCAAGCGCTCCTCTTAGCAGGTGGCCCGATAAACTCATCTTT.

This clone was observed a few times. TCRdb assigns this DNA the protein of a much larger clone, which departs from its translation at residue 18; this likely reflects a read error, and the protein shown comes from translating the DNA. No J gene was named, though the V gene is TRDV1; TRDD3 reflects the table's D call only, with no check against the DNA. The germline V gene has CDR1 TSWWSYY and CDR2 QGS. This CDR3 comprises 19 residues. CDR3 DNA sequence: TGTGCTCTTGGGGAACTTCTCTCACCCCGATGGGGTTACACCGATAAACTCACCTTT. Translated: CALGELLSPRWGYTDKLTF.

Only a few counts were recorded for this clone. TCRdb pairs this DNA with a much larger clone's protein that differs at residue 12, likely a read error; the protein shown was translated from the DNA. The chain combines TRDV2 with TRDJ1; 8 bases are shared with TRDD3. The J gene comes from matching the DNA to germline here; TCRdb lacks it. CDR3 length equals 15 residues. Germline V gene data show CDR1 as GEAIGNYY and CDR2 as EKD. The CDR3 DNA reads TGTGCCTGTGACAGGGTGGGGGATTTATCCGATAGACTCATCTTT. Encoded protein: CACDRVGDLSDRLIF.

This clone was seen a handful of times. Since a far larger clone is one base different, this is likely a read error. Other nucleotide sequences from this sample produce the same CDR3. The chain is built from TRDV2 and TRDJ1; 7 bases map to TRDD3. The J gene, missing from TCRdb, was assigned here through DNA to germline matching. Trimming took 1 base from V and 2 from J; bases not matched to a gene: 15. Germline V CDR1 and CDR2: GEAIGNYY, EKD. CDR3 length: 18 residues. This CDR3 reads CACDTLESLGGLTDKLIF. DNA for the CDR3: TGTGCCTGTGACACGCTAGAGTCGCTGGGGGGACTGACCGATAAACTCATCTTT.

With regard to this clone: The protein given by TCRdb reflects a much larger clone and differs at residue 3 from this DNA's translation, likely from a read error; the protein shown is the DNA's translation. The chain joins TRDV1 to TRDJ1, with 13 bases identical to TRDD3. No J gene is reported in TCRdb; it was inferred here by comparing the DNA with germline. Germline values: CDR1 TSWWSYY, CDR2 QGS. The CDR3 totals 24 residues. CDR3 DNA: TGTGCTCCTGGGGAACCTCGTTATGGGCTACTGGGGGATACGCCAATCCTATACACCGATAAACTCATCTTT. Translation gives CAPGEPRYGLLGDTPILYTDKLIF.

As for this clone: Translating this DNA gives a protein that differs at residue 4 from the TCRdb one, which belongs to a much larger clone; a read error is likely, and the protein shown is this translation. The CDR3 DNA reads as TGTGCCTGTAACCTTCTGGGGGAAAACACCGATAAACTCATCTTT. Encoded protein: CACNLLGENTDKLIF. The V call is TRDV2, the J call TRDJ1, with TRDD3 matching 8 bases. The J gene is absent in TCRdb and was assigned here via DNA matching to germline. Trimming took 6 bases from V and 0 from J; bases not matched to a gene: 8. Germline lookup yields CDR1 GEAIGNYY and CDR2 EKD. The CDR3 is 15 residues long.

The sample holds a few counts of this clone. TCRdb's protein, taken from a much larger clone, differs from this DNA's translation at residue 4, likely owing to a read error; the protein displayed comes from the DNA. The V and J genes are TRDV2 and TRDJ1; TRDD3 agrees at 11 bases. In the absence of a J gene in TCRdb, the DNA was matched to germline to assign it here. The junction had 22 bases not matched to a gene; V was cut back by 5 bases and J by 3 bases. This CDR3 has 20 amino acids. Germline CDR1 is GEAIGNYY and CDR2 is EKD. The CDR3 here is CACVPLYVTGGYTSSDKLIF. The CDR3 nucleotides are TGTGCCTGTGTCCCGCTTTATGTTACTGGGGGATATACTTCATCCGATAAACTCATCTTT.

This clone was counted between two and nine times. TCRdb's protein for this DNA is that of a much larger clone and differs from the translation at residue 15, likely a read error; the protein shown is the DNA translation. No J gene was named, though the V gene is TRDV2; the table's D call TRDD3 went unverified against the DNA. CDR3 length: 17 amino acids. Germline CDR1 reads GEAIGNYY; CDR2 reads EKD. The CDR3 protein is CACDTYLGGDPTDKPIF. The DNA of the CDR3 is TGTGCCTGTGACACCTACCTTGGGGGGGATCCCACCGATAAACCCATCTTT.

This clone was seen more than once but under ten times. TCRdb's protein for this DNA is that of a much larger clone and differs from the translation at residue 8, likely a read error; the protein shown is the DNA translation. V gene TRDV1 combines with J gene TRDJ1; no definite D call. The J gene is absent in TCRdb and was assigned here via DNA matching to germline. Germline CDR1 reads TSWWSYY; CDR2 reads QGS. V lost 3 bases to trimming and J lost 0 bases, with 14 bases between them. CDR3 size: 16 residues. Here the CDR3 DNA reads TGTGCTCTTGGGGACCCATACCGGGGCTACACCGATAAACTCATCTTT. Translating it yields CALGDPYRGYTDKLIF.

A note on this clone: TCRdb shows a much larger clone's protein in place of this DNA's translation, and the two differ at residue 12, likely through a read error; the protein shown is translated from the DNA. The chain recombines TRDV1 with TRDJ1; D unclear. The CDR3 is 22 amino acids. Per germline, CDR1 TSWWSYY and CDR2 QGS. Trimming left V 0 bases short and J 0 bases short, with 29 bases between. The DNA of the CDR3 is TGTGCTCTTGGGGAACTAGTCCCTGCTGCTGTTGGTACGGAAGTAAACACCGATAAACTCATCTTT. It codes for CALGELVPAAVGTEVNTDKLIF.

Points on this clone: This DNA's translation and the protein TCRdb lists, from a much larger clone, do not match at residue 4, likely due to a read error; the protein shown is translated from the DNA. The chain couples TRDV2 to TRDJ1; 7 nucleotides align to TRDD3. TCRdb is silent on the J gene; assignment here came from matching the DNA to germline. This CDR3 contains 19 residues. The J segment lost 7 bases and the V segment lost 6 bases, leaving 28 bases of the junction unmatched. CDR1 is GEAIGNYY, CDR2 EKD, per germline. The CDR3 bases are TGTGCCTGTAACCTTCTCGCTACTGGGGAGAATGAAGAGGCCGGTAAACTCATCTTT. Amino acids: CACNLLATGENEEAGKLIF.